Reported below is one TCR beta chain. cDNA synthesis used the whole RNA isolate, giving expressed TCRB sequences. Sequencing was performed with immunoSEQ multiplex PCR; in TCRdb, only in-frame clones are kept and a portion is missing. The data contain 900,000 or so clones, about 17% of them singletons. This sample was taken from a study of beta chain features in type 1 diabetes. Study as a whole: Sorted cells, roughly 98,000,000 in number, were examined across all samples.

Via CD45RO/CCR7/CD25/CD127/CD95/CD27, cells of the CD4+ naive, central memory, regulatory and stem cell-like memory subsets were sorted. Sorted populations all had greater than 98% purity. The sequence derives from a woman under 30 in good health. Sequencing was performed on naive CD4+ T cells from blood.

CDR3 loop: CASSQTNRGRGDTQYF. The CDR3 nucleotides read TGTGCCAGCAGCCAGACGAACAGGGGAAGAGGAGATACGCAGTATTTT. The chain carries TRBV4-2 and TRBJ2-3, with TRBD1 identical over 7 bases. This CDR3 spans 16 amino acids. V shed 3 bases and J 5 bases; nucleotides not matched to a gene: 11. Germline V CDR1 and CDR2: LGHNA, YNFKEQ.